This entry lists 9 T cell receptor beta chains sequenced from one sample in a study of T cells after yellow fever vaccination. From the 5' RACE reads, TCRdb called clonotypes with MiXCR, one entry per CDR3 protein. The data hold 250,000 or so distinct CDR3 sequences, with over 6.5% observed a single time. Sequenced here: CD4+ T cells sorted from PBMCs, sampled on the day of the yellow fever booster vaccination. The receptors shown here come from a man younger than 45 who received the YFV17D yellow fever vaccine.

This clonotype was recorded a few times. The CDR3 DNA reads TGTGCCTGTCTAGCGGGAGTAAAAAACATTCAGTACTTC. It specifies CACLAGVKNIQYF. The chain employs TRBV30 and TRBJ2-4, with 10 bases fitting TRBD2. Germline assignment: CDR1 GTSNPN and CDR2 SVGIG (reference sequence). The CDR3 consists of 13 residues. Losses at the gene ends were 6 bases for V and 4 bases for J; bases not matched to a gene: 3.

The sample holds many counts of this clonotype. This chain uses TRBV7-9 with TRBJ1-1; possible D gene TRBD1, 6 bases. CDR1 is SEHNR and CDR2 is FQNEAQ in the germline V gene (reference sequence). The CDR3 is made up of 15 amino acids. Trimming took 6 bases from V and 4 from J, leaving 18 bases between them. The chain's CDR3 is CASRKVTGSVTEAFF. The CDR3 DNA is TGTGCCAGCAGAAAGGTTACAGGGTCAGTCACTGAAGCTTTCTTT.

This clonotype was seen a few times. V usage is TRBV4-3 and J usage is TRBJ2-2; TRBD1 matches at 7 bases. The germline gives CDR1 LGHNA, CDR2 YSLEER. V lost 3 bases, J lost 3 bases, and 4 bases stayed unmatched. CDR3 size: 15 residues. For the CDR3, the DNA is TGCGCCAGCAGCCACCGAGGGGGCTACACCGGGGAGCTGTTTTTT. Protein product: CASSHRGGYTGELFF.

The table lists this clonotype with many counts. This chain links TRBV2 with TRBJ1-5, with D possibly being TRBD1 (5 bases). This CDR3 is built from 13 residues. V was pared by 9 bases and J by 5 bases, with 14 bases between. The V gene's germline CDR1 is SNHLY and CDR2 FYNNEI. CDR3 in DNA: TGTGCCAGATCCCTGGGGGTGGATCAGCCCCAGCATTTT. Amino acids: CARSLGVDQPQHF.

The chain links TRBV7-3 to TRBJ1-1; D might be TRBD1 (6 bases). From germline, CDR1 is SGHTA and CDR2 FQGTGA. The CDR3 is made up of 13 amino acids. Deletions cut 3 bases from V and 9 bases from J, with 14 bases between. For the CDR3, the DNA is TGTGCCAGCAGCTTGGGGGGCCGGGACAAAGCTTTCTTT. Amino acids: CASSLGGRDKAFF.

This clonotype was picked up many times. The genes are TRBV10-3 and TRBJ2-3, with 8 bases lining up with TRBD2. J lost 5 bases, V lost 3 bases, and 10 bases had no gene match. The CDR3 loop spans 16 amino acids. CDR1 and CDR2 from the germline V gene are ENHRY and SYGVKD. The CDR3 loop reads CAISESTGGPGDTQYF. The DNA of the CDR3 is TGTGCCATCAGTGAATCCACGGGAGGGCCCGGAGATACGCAGTATTTT.

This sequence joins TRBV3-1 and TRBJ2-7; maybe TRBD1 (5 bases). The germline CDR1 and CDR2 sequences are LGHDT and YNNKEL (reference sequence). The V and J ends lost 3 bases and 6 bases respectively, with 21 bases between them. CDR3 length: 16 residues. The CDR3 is CASSHTPRSTQGEQYF. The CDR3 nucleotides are TGTGCCAGCAGCCACACCCCCCGATCGACTCAGGGCGAGCAGTACTTC.

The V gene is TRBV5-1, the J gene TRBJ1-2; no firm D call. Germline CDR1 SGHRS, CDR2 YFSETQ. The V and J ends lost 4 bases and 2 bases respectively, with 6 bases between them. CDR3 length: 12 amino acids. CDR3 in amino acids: CASSRENYGYTF. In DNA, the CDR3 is TGCGCCAGCAGCCGGGAGAACTATGGCTACACCTTC.

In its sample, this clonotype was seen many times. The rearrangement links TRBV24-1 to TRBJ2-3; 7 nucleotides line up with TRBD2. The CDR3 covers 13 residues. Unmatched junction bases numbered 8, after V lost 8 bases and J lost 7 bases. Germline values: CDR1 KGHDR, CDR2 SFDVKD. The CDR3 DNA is TGTGCCACCAATGGCGGGAGAGGAAATACGCAGTATTTT. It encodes CATNGGRGNTQYF.